This TCR beta chain was found in a study of T cell responses to AZD1222 COVID-19 vaccine. This CDR3 is built from 14 residues. V was shortened by 4 bases and J by 8 bases, with 17 bases between the two germline ends. Germline-derived CDR1 and CDR2 are SGHTA and FQGNSA. About this clone itself: Its antigen is not identified.

Study results and caveats: After two AZD1222 doses, spike-specific TCR breadth and depth rose versus day 0. Repertoires were collected only later (after the peak T cell response had occurred). A reported finding is that nearly half of spike-specific TCRs target unmutated variant regions. Possibly, clonal diversity was underestimated; donors were largely white British and included more females.

The assay was immunoSEQ multiplex PCR, and TCRdb's table has in-frame clones only and misses some. The table shows more than 140,000 clones, with around 88% occurring only once. This clonotype was obtained from an adult in good health. This chain connects TRBV7-2 to TRBJ1-2; unclear D gene. This specimen was peripheral blood, taken on day 0 of MenACWY control vaccination. The CDR3 reads CASSWPREGHGYTF. CDR3 coding DNA: TGTGCCAGCAGCTGGCCCCGGGAAGGGCACGGCTACACCTTC.